The sequence of this T cell receptor beta chain was determined in a study of OX40 agonist ivuxolimab in advanced cancers. For the study at large: Every patient in dose escalation had hepatocellular carcinoma, melanoma, renal cell or head and neck cancer. The group had a mean age of around 64 years, ranged from roughly 20 to 80, and was 80% to 90% male.

Repertoires were generated with immunoSEQ multiplex PCR, while TCRdb's copy carries only in-frame clones and drops some. Here the sample spans about 52,000 clones, around 85% being singletons. The length of the CDR3 is 17 residues. J was trimmed by 4 bases and V by 8 bases; bases with no gene match: 18. The V gene's germline CDR1 is SEHNR and CDR2 FQNEAQ (reference sequence). Notes on the study in general: Clonal expansion from baseline to week 6 occurred in both CD4+ and CD8+ T cells. Averaged across samples, CD8+ T cells carried more expanded clones than CD4+ did.

For this clone: The antigen is not known.

V and J are TRBV7-9 and TRBJ2-5, with 8 nucleotides matching TRBD1. This receptor was taken from an adult with an advanced solid tumor such as melanoma, head and neck, liver or kidney cancer. Sequences were derived from CD4+ or CD8+ T cells sorted from blood, sampled in a trial of the OX40 agonist ivuxolimab. The CDR3 here is CASSLSITRTGLETQYF. CDR3 coding DNA: TGTGCCAGCTCTCTTAGCATAACTCGGACAGGGTTAGAGACCCAGTACTTC.